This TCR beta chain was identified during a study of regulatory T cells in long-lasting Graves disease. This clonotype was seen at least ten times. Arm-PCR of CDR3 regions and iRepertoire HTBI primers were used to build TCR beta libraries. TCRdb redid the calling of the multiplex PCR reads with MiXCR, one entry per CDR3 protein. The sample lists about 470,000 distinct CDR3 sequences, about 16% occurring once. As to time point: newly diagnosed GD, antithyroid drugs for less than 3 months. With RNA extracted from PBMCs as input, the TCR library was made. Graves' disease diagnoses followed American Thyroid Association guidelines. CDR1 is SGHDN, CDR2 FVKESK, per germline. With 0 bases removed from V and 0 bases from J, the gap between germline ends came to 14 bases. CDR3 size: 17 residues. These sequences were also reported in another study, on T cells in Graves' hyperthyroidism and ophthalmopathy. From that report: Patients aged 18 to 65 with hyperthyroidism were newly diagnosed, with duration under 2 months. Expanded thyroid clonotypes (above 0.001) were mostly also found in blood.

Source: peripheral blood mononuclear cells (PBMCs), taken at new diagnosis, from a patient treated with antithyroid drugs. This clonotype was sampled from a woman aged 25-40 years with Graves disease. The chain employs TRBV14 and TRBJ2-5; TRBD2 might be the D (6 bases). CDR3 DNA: TGTGCCAGCAGCCAAGATCGTAGGACTACCCACCAAGAGACCCAGTACTTC. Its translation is CASSQDRRTTHQETQYF.